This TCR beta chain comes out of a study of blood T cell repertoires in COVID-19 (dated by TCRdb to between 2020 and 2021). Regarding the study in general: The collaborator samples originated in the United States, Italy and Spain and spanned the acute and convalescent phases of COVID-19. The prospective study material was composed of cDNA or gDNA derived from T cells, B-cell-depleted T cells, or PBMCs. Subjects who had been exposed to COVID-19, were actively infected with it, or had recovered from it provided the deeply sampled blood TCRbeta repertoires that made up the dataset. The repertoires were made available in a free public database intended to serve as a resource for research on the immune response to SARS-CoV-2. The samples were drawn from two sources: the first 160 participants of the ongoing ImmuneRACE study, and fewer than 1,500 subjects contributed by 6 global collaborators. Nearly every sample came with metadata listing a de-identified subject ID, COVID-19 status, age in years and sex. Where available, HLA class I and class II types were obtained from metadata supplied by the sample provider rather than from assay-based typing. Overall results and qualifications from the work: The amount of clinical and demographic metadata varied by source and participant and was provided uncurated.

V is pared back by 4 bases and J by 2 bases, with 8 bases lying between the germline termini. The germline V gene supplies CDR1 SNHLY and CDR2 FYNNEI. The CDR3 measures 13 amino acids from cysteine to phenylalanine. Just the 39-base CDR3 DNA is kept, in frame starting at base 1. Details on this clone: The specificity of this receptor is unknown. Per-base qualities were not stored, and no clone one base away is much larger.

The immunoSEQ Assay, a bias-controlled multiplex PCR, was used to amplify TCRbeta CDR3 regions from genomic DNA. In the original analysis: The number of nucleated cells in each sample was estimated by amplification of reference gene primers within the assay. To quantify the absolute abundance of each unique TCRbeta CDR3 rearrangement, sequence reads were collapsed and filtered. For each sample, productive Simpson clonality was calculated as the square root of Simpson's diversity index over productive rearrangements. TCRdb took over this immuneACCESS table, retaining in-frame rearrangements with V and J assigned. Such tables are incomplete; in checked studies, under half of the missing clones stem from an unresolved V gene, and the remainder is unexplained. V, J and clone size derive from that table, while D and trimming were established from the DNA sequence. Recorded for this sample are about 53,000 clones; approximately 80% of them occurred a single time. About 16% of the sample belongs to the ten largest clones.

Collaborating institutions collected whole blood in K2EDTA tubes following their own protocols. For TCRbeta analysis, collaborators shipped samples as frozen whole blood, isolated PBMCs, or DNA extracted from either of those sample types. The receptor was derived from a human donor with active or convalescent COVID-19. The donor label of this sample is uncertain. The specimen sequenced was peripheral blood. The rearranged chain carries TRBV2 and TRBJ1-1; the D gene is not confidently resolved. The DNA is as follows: TGTGCCAGCAGTGTAACGGGAAACACTGAAGCTTTCTTT. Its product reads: CASSVTGNTEAFF.